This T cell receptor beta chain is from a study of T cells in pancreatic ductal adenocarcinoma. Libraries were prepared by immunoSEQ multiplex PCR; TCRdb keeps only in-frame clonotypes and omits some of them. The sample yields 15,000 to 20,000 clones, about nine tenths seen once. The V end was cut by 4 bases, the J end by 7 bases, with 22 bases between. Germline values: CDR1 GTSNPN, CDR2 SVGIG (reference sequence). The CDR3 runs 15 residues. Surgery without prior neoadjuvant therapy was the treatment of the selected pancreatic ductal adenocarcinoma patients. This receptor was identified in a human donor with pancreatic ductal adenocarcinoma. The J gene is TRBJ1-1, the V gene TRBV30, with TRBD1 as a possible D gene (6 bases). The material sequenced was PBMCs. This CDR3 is CAWNGGGGRDVEAFF. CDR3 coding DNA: TGTGCCTGGAATGGGGGTGGGGGCCGAGATGTTGAAGCTTTCTTT. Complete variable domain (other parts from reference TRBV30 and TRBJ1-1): SQTIHQWPATLVQPVGSPLSLECTVEGTSNPNLYWYRQAAGRGLQLLFYSVGIGQISSEVPQNLSASRPQDRQFILSSKKLLLSDSGFYLCAWNGGGGRDVEAFFGQGTRLTVV.